The source of this T cell receptor beta chain is a study of low-dose radiotherapy and immunotherapy resistance in tumors. Looking at the study overall: Doses delivered to Cohort 2 were 1 Gy per fraction every two weeks, amounting to 13 Gy over 26 weeks. While receiving nivolumab 240 mg every two weeks, patients also received ipilimumab 1 mg/kg every six weeks, both intravenously.

Time point in this sample: after trial treatment. As to treatment: LDRT plus nivolumab, ipilimumab, low-dose cyclophosphamide and aspirin (RACIN trial). The study gave donors nivolumab, ipilimumab, aspirin, low-dose cyclophosphamide and low-dose radiotherapy. Patients deemed eligible presented with advanced solid tumors lacking tumor-infiltrating lymphocytes. This clonotype was seen repeatedly, ten times or more. This CDR3 has 15 amino acids. Losses at the gene ends were 7 bases for V and 1 base for J; bases not matched to a gene: 10. CDR1 is MNHEY and CDR2 is SVGEGT in the germline V gene. Primers used for first-strand cDNA, a TRAV- and TRBV-specific set, covered both alpha and beta chains. The authors amplified TCRs for around 20 PCR cycles with a constant-region primer and a V-primer adapter. TCRdb re-analysed the reads in MiXCR, keeping a single row per CDR3 protein. The data show about 80,000 distinct CDR3 sequences, 17% seen once.

The receptor comes from a male donor with prostate cancer. This specimen consisted of PBMCs, obtained after low-dose radiotherapy plus immunotherapy. This chain connects TRBV6-2 or TRBV6-3 to TRBJ2-7; TRBD1 matches 7 bases. The CDR3 nucleotides are TGTGCCAGCACAAGCAGGGGCAGGGGGTCCTACGAGCAGTACTTC. Protein: CASTSRGRGSYEQYF.